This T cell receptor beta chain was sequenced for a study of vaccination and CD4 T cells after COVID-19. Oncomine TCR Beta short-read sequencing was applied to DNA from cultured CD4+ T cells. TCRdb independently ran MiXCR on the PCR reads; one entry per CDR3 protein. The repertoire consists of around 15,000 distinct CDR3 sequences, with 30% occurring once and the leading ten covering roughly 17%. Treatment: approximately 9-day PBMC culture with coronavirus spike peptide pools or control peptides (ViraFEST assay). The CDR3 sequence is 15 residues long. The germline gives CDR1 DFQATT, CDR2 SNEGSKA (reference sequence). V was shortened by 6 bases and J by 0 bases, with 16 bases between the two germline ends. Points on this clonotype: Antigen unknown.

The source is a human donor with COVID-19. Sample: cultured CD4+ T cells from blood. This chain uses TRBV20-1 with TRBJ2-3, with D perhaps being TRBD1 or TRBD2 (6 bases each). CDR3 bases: TGCAGTGCCCCGCATGCGGGACAAAGCACAGATACGCAGTATTTT. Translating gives CSAPHAGQSTDTQYF.